The subject of this entry is one T cell receptor (beta chain). This record comes from a study of blood T cell repertoires in COVID-19. Between the trimmed V and J ends, which lost 7 bases and 1 base, there was a span of 14 bases. There are 15 residues in the CDR3. Germline V gene sequence: CDR1 MNHEY, CDR2 SVGAGI. Sequenced by immunoSEQ multiplex PCR; TCRdb stores in-frame clones only, minus some. This sample has approximately 200,000 clones, with around 81% found just once. The source material was PBMCs or T cells enriched from blood (not recorded which). The rearrangement joins TRBV6-5 to TRBJ1-5, with unresolved D. This clonotype was sampled from a woman aged 40 to 49 with acute COVID-19. The chain's CDR3 is CASTFTSGSNQPQHF. CDR3 bases: TGTGCCAGCACCTTCACTTCGGGGAGCAATCAGCCCCAGCATTTT.